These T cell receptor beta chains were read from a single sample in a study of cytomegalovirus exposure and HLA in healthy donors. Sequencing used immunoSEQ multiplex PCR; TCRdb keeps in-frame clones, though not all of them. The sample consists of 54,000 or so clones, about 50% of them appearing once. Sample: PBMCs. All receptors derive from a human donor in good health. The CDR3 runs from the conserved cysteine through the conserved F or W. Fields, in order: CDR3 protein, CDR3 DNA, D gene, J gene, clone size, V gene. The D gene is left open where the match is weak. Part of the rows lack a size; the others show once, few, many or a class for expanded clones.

CASSADGLSFTQYF | TGTGCCAGCAGCGCCGACGGACTAAGCTTTACGCAGTATTTT | . | TRBJ2-3 | . | TRBV7-9
CASSQAPGGGTQYF | TGCGCCAGCAGCCAAGCTCCTGGGGGGGGAACGCAGTATTTT | TRBD2 | TRBJ2-3 | . | TRBV4-1
CASSQVTSVSNQPQHF | TGCGCCAGCAGCCAAGTCACGTCAGTTTCCAATCAGCCCCAGCATTTT | . | TRBJ1-5 | . | TRBV4-1
CASSDRGLSGYTF | TGTGCCAGCTCGGACAGGGGGCTGTCCGGCTACACCTTC | TRBD1 | TRBJ1-2 | . | TRBV7-9
CASSFRETNEKLFF | TGTGCCAGCAGCTTCCGGGAGACTAATGAAAAACTGTTTTTT | . | TRBJ1-4 | . | TRBV11-2
CAWSEQSYGYTF | TGTGCCTGGAGTGAACAAAGTTATGGCTACACCTTC | . | TRBJ1-2 | . | TRBV30
CASSLAFYEQFF | TGCGCCAGCAGCTTGGCTTTTTATGAGCAGTTCTTC | . | TRBJ2-1 | . | TRBV5-1
CASSVRQGADIYDEGADIYEQYF | TGCGCCAGCAGCGTTCGACAGGGGGCGGACATCTACGACGAGGGGGCGGACATCTACGAGCAGTACTTC | TRBD1 | TRBJ2-7 | once | TRBV5-1
CASSWQQGTGELFF | TGTGCCAGCAGCTGGCAACAGGGGACCGGGGAGCTGTTTTTT | TRBD1 | TRBJ2-2 | . | TRBV7-2
CATNWGGGTDTQYF | TGTGCCACCAACTGGGGGGGTGGCACAGATACGCAGTATTTT | TRBD2 | TRBJ2-3 | . | TRBV6-1
CASSDHLATGGTEAFF | TGTGCCAGCAGTGACCACCTGGCCACAGGGGGCACTGAAGCTTTCTTT | TRBD1 | TRBJ1-1 | . | TRBV6-4
CASSVDSWEGEQFF | TGTGCCAGCAGCGTAGATTCTTGGGAGGGTGAGCAGTTCTTC | TRBD2 | TRBJ2-1 | . | TRBV9
CASSELYEQYF | TGTGCCAGCAGTGAACTGTACGAGCAGTACTTC | . | TRBJ2-7 | . | TRBV6-1
CASGTSGGPQETQYF | TGTGCCAGCGGAACTAGCGGGGGTCCCCAAGAGACCCAGTACTTC | TRBD2 | TRBJ2-5 | . | TRBV11-2
CASSLARSGGPDTQYF | TGTGCCAGCAGCTTAGCGCGAAGCGGGGGGCCAGATACGCAGTATTTT | TRBD2 | TRBJ2-3 | once | TRBV7-6
CASSFSPSGGYSGANVLTF | TGCGCCAGCAGCTTTTCCCCTAGCGGGGGTTACTCTGGGGCCAACGTCCTGACTTTC | TRBD2 | TRBJ2-6 | . | TRBV5-1
CASTYGQDTDTQYF | TGCGCCAGCACCTATGGACAGGACACAGATACGCAGTATTTT | TRBD1 | TRBJ2-3 | few | TRBV5-1
CASSQDRTGYNSPLHF | TGCGCCAGCAGCCAAGACCGGACAGGCTATAATTCACCCCTCCACTTT | TRBD1 | TRBJ1-6 | . | TRBV4-3
CASSLGGAGGLEQYF | TGCGCCAGCAGCTTGGGGGGGGCGGGGGGCCTCGAGCAGTACTTC | TRBD2 | TRBJ2-7 | . | TRBV5-1
CASSETSGGYTDTQYF | TGCGCCAGCAGTGAGACTAGCGGGGGGTACACAGATACGCAGTATTTT | TRBD2 | TRBJ2-3 | . | TRBV5-1
CAWGRGNTEAFF | TGTGCCTGGGGCCGGGGGAACACTGAAGCTTTCTTT | . | TRBJ1-1 | . | TRBV30
CSVVTGSSGNTIYF | TGCAGCGTTGTTACAGGGAGCTCTGGAAACACCATATATTTT | . | TRBJ1-3 | . | TRBV29-1
CASTRGGNTGELFF | TGTGCCAGCACTCGCGGGGGGAACACCGGGGAGCTGTTTTTT | TRBD2 | TRBJ2-2 | few | TRBV7-3
CASSARQALRDEQFF | TGTGCCAGCAGCGCCCGACAGGCCCTTAGGGATGAGCAGTTCTTC | . | TRBJ2-1 | . | TRBV11-1
CASSGLSGGKPETQYF | TGTGCCAGCAGTGGACTGAGCGGGGGGAAACCAGAGACCCAGTACTTC | TRBD2 | TRBJ2-5 | few | TRBV6-1
CASSHGGVTEAFF | TGTGCCAGCAGCCATGGGGGGGTCACTGAAGCTTTCTTT | . | TRBJ1-1 | . | TRBV5-6
CASSQTGYYGYTF | TGTGCCAGCAGCCAAACGGGATACTATGGCTACACCTTC | . | TRBJ1-2 | . | TRBV4-2
CASSIGGQNLYNEQFF | TGTGCCAGTAGTATAGGTGGGCAGAACCTCTACAATGAGCAGTTCTTC | . | TRBJ2-1 | . | TRBV19
CASSKLNRGQTNTEAFF | TGTGCCAGCTCAAAACTGAACAGGGGGCAGACGAACACTGAAGCTTTCTTT | TRBD1 | TRBJ1-1 | few | TRBV18
CASSTWTGGGYGYTF | TGTGCCAGCAGCACATGGACAGGGGGCGGCTATGGCTACACCTTC | TRBD1 | TRBJ1-2 | . | TRBV13
CASNGLAGFYEQYF | TGTGCCAGCAATGGACTAGCGGGGTTCTACGAGCAGTACTTC | TRBD2 | TRBJ2-7 | once | TRBV6-6
CASSLRFSGANVLTF | TGTGCCAGCAGCCTGCGGTTCTCTGGGGCCAACGTCCTGACTTTC | . | TRBJ2-6 | few | TRBV7-8
CASSLVLAGGDVQFF | TGTGCCAGCAGCTTAGTGCTAGCGGGGGGCGACGTGCAGTTCTTC | TRBD2 | TRBJ2-1 | few | TRBV7-2
CSATRGGEQYF | TGCAGTGCTACCAGAGGGGGCGAGCAGTACTTC | . | TRBJ2-7 | . | TRBV20-1
CASSRQGPAFF | TGTGCCAGCAGTCGTCAGGGGCCGGCTTTCTTT | . | TRBJ1-1 | . | TRBV7-9